These 25 T cell receptor beta chains came from one sample sequenced in a study of T-cell reconstitution after alpha-beta-depleted transplantation in children. Preparing the TCRbeta library involved the use of unique molecular identifiers. In TCRdb, the PCR reads were re-called with MiXCR into one record per CDR3 protein. The data show under 300,000 distinct CDR3 sequences, with more than 9% seen just once and 20% to 25% held by the top ten. Specimen: peripheral blood, collected 180 days after TCRalphabeta/CD19-depleted stem cell transplant. The receptors stem from a male patient aged 2-15 years who had a stem cell transplant for chronic granulomatous disease, so the T cells may come from the graft donor.

In its sample, this clonotype was seen a few times. The genes are TRBV11-2 and TRBJ2-7; 8 bases line up with TRBD1. V lost 3 bases to trimming and J lost 0 bases; unmatched junction nucleotides: 4. This CDR3 spans 15 amino acids. Germline V lookup: CDR1 SGHAT, CDR2 FQNNGV. In DNA form, the CDR3 reads TGTGCCAGCAGCTTGGGACAGGCGGTCTCCTACGAGCAGTACTTC. Translating gives CASSLGQAVSYEQYF.

This clonotype was counted ten times or more. The J gene is TRBJ2-7, the V gene TRBV20-1; TRBD2 agrees at 8 bases. The germline V gene encodes CDR1 DFQATT and CDR2 SNEGSKA (reference sequence). Trimming took 5 bases from V and 1 from J; bases not matched to a gene: 4. The CDR3 consists of 13 residues. The CDR3 coding sequence is TGCAGTGCTGAGAGCGGGAGTTCCTACGAGCAGTACTTC. Amino acids: CSAESGSSYEQYF.

This clonotype showed up many times. This chain uses TRBV27 with TRBJ2-3; tentative D call: TRBD1 (6 bases). The CDR3 runs to 15 residues. V was shortened by 6 bases and J by 0 bases, with 13 bases between the two germline ends. CDR1 MNHEY and CDR2 SMNVEV come from the germline V gene (reference sequence). CDR3 DNA: TGTGCCAGCAGCTCGCGAGGACAGAGCACAGATACGCAGTATTTT. The encoded protein is CASSSRGQSTDTQYF.

In its sample, this clonotype was seen many times. The V and J genes are TRBV28 and TRBJ1-4, with 12 bases identical to TRBD1. Germline V gives CDR1 MDHEN, CDR2 SYDVKM. The CDR3 runs to 13 residues. Unmatched junction bases numbered 5, after V lost 9 bases and J lost 9 bases. The CDR3: CASTRDRGQKLFF. The CDR3 DNA reads as TGTGCCAGTACAAGGGACAGGGGGCAAAAACTGTTTTTT.

The table lists this clonotype with many counts. The rearrangement links TRBV7-2 to TRBJ2-5; D might be TRBD1 (5 bases). This CDR3 has 14 amino acids. Per germline, CDR1 SGHTA and CDR2 FQGNSA. V was clipped by 8 bases and J by 2 bases, with 15 bases between them. The CDR3 coding sequence is TGTGCCAGCCAGCTTAGTTCAGGGCAAGAGACCCAGTACTTC. Translated, it gives CASQLSSGQETQYF.

The chain has TRBV7-9 and TRBJ2-2; no clear D gene. This CDR3 is built from 11 residues. Between the trimmed V and J ends, which lost 7 bases and 7 bases, there was a span of 7 bases. Germline CDR1 SEHNR, CDR2 FQNEAQ (reference sequence). Here the CDR3 DNA reads TGTGCCAGCAACTCTTACGGGGAGCTGTTTTTT. Amino acid sequence: CASNSYGELFF.

This clonotype has only a few counts. The rearrangement uses TRBV18 and TRBJ2-4, with D perhaps TRBD2 (6 bases). V gave up 1 base and J gave up 0 bases, with 13 bases separating them. Germline V lookup: CDR1 KGHSH, CDR2 LQKENI. There are 17 residues in the CDR3. CDR3 nucleotide sequence: TGTGCCAGCTCACCACGGAGGGAAACTGTAGCCAAAAACATTCAGTACTTC. This translates into CASSPRRETVAKNIQYF.

Ten or more counts support this clonotype. This rearrangement joins TRBV7-9 to TRBJ2-7; no firm D call. V lost 1 base to trimming and J lost 7 bases, with 5 bases between them. The CDR3 contains 11 residues. Germline CDR1 is SEHNR and CDR2 is FQNEAQ (reference sequence). CDR3 region: CASSLVGEQYF. The CDR3 DNA reads as TGTGCCAGCAGCTTAGTTGGGGAGCAGTACTTC.

This clonotype has at least ten counts. The chain couples TRBV28 to TRBJ1-1, with D uncertain. In germline, CDR1 is MDHEN, CDR2 SYDVKM. Between the trimmed V and J ends, which lost 7 bases and 1 base, there was a span of 7 bases. The CDR3 is 12 amino acids. CDR3 DNA sequence: TGTGCCAGCACTCTCGGGAACACTGAAGCTTTCTTT. It yields the protein CASTLGNTEAFF.

This clonotype was counted many times. The V and J genes are TRBV5-6 and TRBJ2-2; the D is unclear. Per the germline V gene, CDR1 is SGHDT and CDR2 is YYEEEE. The V gene lost 3 bases and the J gene lost 7 bases, with 13 bases spanning the gap. The CDR3 loop spans 14 amino acids. DNA for the CDR3: TGTGCCAGCAGCTCCGGGCCGATGGGCGGGGAGCTGTTTTTT. Translated: CASSSGPMGGELFF.

This chain joins TRBV5-4 and TRBJ2-3; possibly TRBD2 for D (5 bases). This CDR3 is 12 amino acids long. The germline gives CDR1 SGHNT, CDR2 YYREEE (reference sequence). Between the trimmed V and J ends, which lost 2 bases and 10 bases, there was a span of 11 bases. The CDR3 bases are TGTGCCAGCAGCTTCGGGAAGCGTCCGCAGTATTTT. Encoded protein: CASSFGKRPQYF.

This clonotype has a count of ten or more. The chain employs TRBV9 and TRBJ2-7; D might be TRBD1 or TRBD2, each matching 7 bases. V was pared by 6 bases and J by 2 bases, with 21 bases between. Per germline, CDR1 SGDLS and CDR2 YYNGEE. The CDR3 extends over 16 amino acids. The CDR3 DNA sequence: TGTGCCAGCACTCCTACCCACAGGGGACTACCCTACGAGCAGTACTTC. Translated, it gives CASTPTHRGLPYEQYF. Variable domain in full (rest from reference TRBV9 and TRBJ2-7): DSGVTQTPKHLITATGQRVTLRCSPRSGDLSVYWYQQSLDQGLQFLIQYYNGEERAKGNILERFSAQQFPDLHSELNLSSLELGDSALYFCASTPTHRGLPYEQYFGPGTRLTVT.

This clonotype showed up just a few times. V and J are TRBV15 and TRBJ2-2; 7 bases align to TRBD2. The CDR3 contains 17 residues. The V gene's germline CDR1 is LNHNV and CDR2 YYDKDF (reference sequence). The junction had 10 bases not matched to a gene; V was cut back by 0 bases and J by 6 bases. This CDR3 reads CATSREGGRAGAGELFF. The CDR3 DNA follows: TGTGCCACCAGCAGAGAGGGAGGGAGGGCCGGCGCCGGGGAGCTGTTTTTT.

With regard to this clonotype: A much larger clone lies one base from this, so it may be a read error. V gene TRBV7-7 combines with J gene TRBJ2-1, with TRBD2 matching over 10 bases. This CDR3 spans 16 amino acids. Germline CDR1 and CDR2: SSHAT and FNYEAQ (reference sequence). The CDR3 DNA reads TGTGCTAGCAGCTTAGACGGACTAGCGGCCTACAATGTGCAGTTCTTC. Its protein product is CASSLDGLAAYNVQFF. Using reference TRBV7-7 and TRBJ2-1 for the parts outside the CDR3, the full variable domain is GAGVSQSPRYKVTKRGQDVTLRCDPISSHATLYWYQQALGQGPEFLTYFNYEAQPDKSGLPSDRFSAERPEGSISTLTIQRTEQRDSAMYRCASSLDGLAAYNVQFFGPGTRLTVL.

The genes are TRBV7-2 and TRBJ2-6, with D perhaps TRBD1 (6 bases). Germline V gene sequence: CDR1 SGHTA, CDR2 FQGNSA. This CDR3 contains 16 residues. V lost 5 bases, J lost 3 bases, and 14 bases lay in between. CDR3 sequence reads: CASSRRGSYGANVLTF. CDR3 coding DNA: TGTGCCAGCAGCCGCAGGGGATCTTATGGGGCCAACGTCCTGACTTTC.

This clonotype was recorded at least ten times. The chain is built from TRBV18 and TRBJ1-5, with D uncertain. The CDR3 runs 16 residues. In germline, CDR1 is KGHSH, CDR2 LQKENI. Trimming left V 2 bases short and J 5 bases short, with 16 bases between. The CDR3 sequence: CASSPLGRALDQPQHF. CDR3 DNA: TGTGCCAGCTCACCATTAGGTAGGGCGCTCGATCAGCCCCAGCATTTT. Complete variable domain (other parts from reference TRBV18 and TRBJ1-5): NAGVMQNPRHLVRRRGQEARLRCSPMKGHSHVYWYRQLPEEGLKFMVYLQKENIIDESGMPKERFSAEFPKEGPSILRIQQVVRGDSAAYFCASSPLGRALDQPQHFGDGTRLSIL.

The CDR3 loop is CASRLLLDGHSNQPQHF. Here the CDR3 DNA reads TGCGCCAGCAGGCTCCTTTTAGACGGCCATAGCAATCAGCCCCAGCATTTT. The chain couples TRBV23-1 to TRBJ1-5; D is unresolved. TRBV23-1 is sorted into the ORF group, with uncertain function. This CDR3 has 17 amino acids. V was trimmed by 6 bases and J by 0 bases, leaving 18 bases between them.

The sample holds many counts of this clonotype. J is TRBJ2-3 and V is TRBV20-1; TRBD2 is a possible D gene (6 bases). This CDR3 is built from 14 residues. V was shortened by 3 bases and J by 1 base, with 11 bases between the two germline ends. Germline CDR1 is DFQATT and CDR2 is SNEGSKA (reference sequence). The CDR3 DNA is TGCAGTGCTAGCCGGGACTTCCGCACAGATACGCAGTATTTT. It yields the protein CSASRDFRTDTQYF.

The gene calls are TRBV20-1 and TRBJ2-1; TRBD2 matches 14 bases. This CDR3 contains 17 residues. Germline V gene sequence: CDR1 DFQATT, CDR2 SNEGSKA (reference sequence). V trimming: 4 bases; J trimming: 5 bases; junction bases outside the gene matches: 10. CDR3: CSATGTSGRWGNNEQFF. The CDR3 DNA sequence: TGCAGTGCTACCGGGACTAGCGGGAGATGGGGAAACAATGAGCAGTTCTTC.

This clonotype was found many times. The chain combines TRBV12-3 or TRBV12-4 with TRBJ2-3, with TRBD2 matching 7 bases. Trimming cost V 6 bases and J 1 base; bases outside gene matches: 7. The CDR3 contains 15 residues. The CDR3 DNA reads TGTGCCAGCAGGCAGGCGGCGGGGGGCACAGATACGCAGTATTTT. Its translation is CASRQAAGGTDTQYF.

In this sample, this clonotype turned up many times. J is TRBJ2-7 and V is TRBV24-1; D not resolved. V was trimmed by 5 bases and J by 8 bases, leaving 9 bases between them. The CDR3 covers 11 residues. The germline gives CDR1 KGHDR, CDR2 SFDVKD. The CDR3 nucleotides read TGTGCCACCAGTGCAGGATACCAGCAGTACTTC. Translated, it gives CATSAGYQQYF.

In regard to this clonotype: One base away lies a much larger clone, so this may be a sequencing read error. V is TRBV21-1 and J is TRBJ2-4; whether TRBD2, the table's D call, matches the DNA was not checked. TRBV21-1 is listed as a pseudogene. The CDR3 covers 16 residues. The CDR3 DNA reads TGTGCCAACCGGTCGAGGGTAGACGCAGCCAAAAACATTCAGTACTTC. This sequence encodes CANRSRVDAAKNIQYF.

In this sample, this clonotype turned up a few times. The V call is TRBV11-2, the J call TRBJ1-5; 7 bases map to TRBD1. CDR1 SGHAT and CDR2 FQNNGV come from the germline V gene. The CDR3 is made up of 13 amino acids. V lost 3 bases, J lost 5 bases, and 1 base stayed unmatched. CDR3 sequence reads: CASSFTGDQPQHF. The CDR3, as DNA: TGTGCCAGCAGCTTTACAGGGGATCAGCCCCAGCATTTT.

The V and J genes are TRBV24-1 and TRBJ2-1, with 9 bases that match TRBD2. Germline values: CDR1 KGHDR, CDR2 SFDVKD. The CDR3 sequence is 16 residues long. Losses at the gene ends were 3 bases for V and 4 bases for J; bases not matched to a gene: 6. In DNA form, the CDR3 reads TGTGCCACCAGTGATCCGGGACTAGCAGGGTACAATGAGCAGTTCTTC. Its protein product is CATSDPGLAGYNEQFF.

As concerns this clonotype: This sequence may be a read error, since a much larger clone differs from it by one base. The chain couples TRBV20-1 to TRBJ1-5; no clear D. V was trimmed by 7 bases and J by 3 bases, leaving 13 bases between them. The CDR3 is 13 residues long. The germline V gene encodes CDR1 DFQATT and CDR2 SNEGSKA (reference sequence). CDR3 DNA sequence: TGCAGTGATAGTGAAGCTCCCAATCAGCCCCAGCATTTT. It translates to CSDSEAPNQPQHF.